A single sample gave rise to the 30 T cell receptor beta chains below, sequenced in a study of T cells in Graves' hyperthyroidism and ophthalmopathy. RNA transcripts served as the template for amplifying TCR beta CDR3 regions. RT-PCR in the first round (using the HTBI primer set) targeted the TCR CDR3. TCRdb passed the multiplex PCR reads through MiXCR, listing each CDR3 protein once. The sample records some 580,000 distinct CDR3 sequences, 16% being singletons. The sequenced sample consisted of blood. The receptors here all came from a woman between 35 and 50 years old with Graves' ophthalmopathy.

This clonotype was seen at least ten times. The V call is TRBV5-1, the J call TRBJ1-6; 12 nucleotides align to TRBD1. After removal of 1 base from V and 8 bases from J, the junction contained 13 bases not matched to a gene. Germline loops: CDR1 SGHRS, CDR2 YFSETQ. This CDR3 comprises 19 residues. This CDR3 reads CASSLMSRDRGPRDSPLHF. In DNA, the CDR3 is TGCGCCAGCAGCTTGATGTCCCGGGACAGGGGGCCTCGGGATTCACCCCTCCACTTT.

V usage is TRBV30 and J usage is TRBJ1-6; the D gene is possibly TRBD1 (6 bases). The CDR3 covers 15 residues. V gave up 2 bases and J gave up 7 bases, with 15 bases separating them. Per the germline V gene, CDR1 is GTSNPN and CDR2 is SVGIG (reference sequence). DNA of the CDR3: TGTGCCTGGAGTCCCCAGGGGATCGGCAATTCACCCCTCCACTTT. It is translated as CAWSPQGIGNSPLHF.

This clonotype was counted ten times or more. V is TRBV4-1 and J is TRBJ2-5; no firm D call. V lost 1 base, J lost 12 bases, and 21 bases lay in between. The CDR3 totals 15 residues. Germline CDR1 and CDR2: MGHRA and YSYEKL. The CDR3 here is CASSQVGANTEAKYF. The DNA for the CDR3 is TGCGCCAGCAGCCAAGTAGGTGCGAACACGGAAGCAAAGTACTTC.

The chain recombines TRBV20-1 with TRBJ2-5; D unclear. The CDR3 covers 16 residues. CDR1 and CDR2 from the germline V gene are DFQATT and SNEGSKA (reference sequence). The V gene lost 5 bases and the J gene lost 5 bases, with 24 bases spanning the gap. DNA for the CDR3: TGCAGTGCTGGTTGGACCTCCGTGGAGACCGGGGAGACCCAGTACTTC. Translation gives CSAGWTSVETGETQYF.

The sample holds many counts of this clonotype. The rearrangement links TRBV7-9 to TRBJ2-3, with 8 bases aligning to TRBD2. Looked up from germline, CDR1 is SEHNR and CDR2 is FQNEAQ (reference sequence). This CDR3 spans 16 amino acids. Losses at the gene ends were 5 bases for V and 2 bases for J; bases not matched to a gene: 9. The CDR3 region is CASSPPGGGITDTQYF. In DNA, the CDR3 is TGTGCCAGCAGCCCCCCGGGGGGGGGAATCACAGATACGCAGTATTTT.

This clonotype was counted a few times. The chain is built from TRBV19 and TRBJ2-2, with TRBD2 identical over 8 bases. The CDR3 is 15 amino acids. V gave up 6 bases and J gave up 4 bases; unmatched junction bases: 7. Germline V gives CDR1 LNHDA, CDR2 SQIVND (reference sequence). The CDR3 bases are TGTGCCAGTAGGGCGACTAGCGCAGGCACCGGGGAGCTGTTTTTT. Its translation: CASRATSAGTGELFF.

This clonotype was detected many times. The chain is built from TRBV6-1 and TRBJ2-7; 11 bases fit TRBD2. V shed 6 bases and J 2 bases; nucleotides not matched to a gene: 6. The CDR3 consists of 15 residues. Per the germline V gene, CDR1 is MNHNS and CDR2 is SASEGT. CDR3 nucleotide sequence: TGTGCCAGCAGCGCAACTAGCGGGAGTCCCTACGAGCAGTACTTC. Amino acid sequence: CASSATSGSPYEQYF.

This clonotype was counted ten times or more. The V call is TRBV12-3 or TRBV12-4, the J call TRBJ2-3, with D possibly being TRBD1 or TRBD2 (5 bases each). This CDR3 spans 14 amino acids. Trimming removed 3 bases at V and 5 bases at J, with 12 bases between. CDR3: CASSFRDGEDTQYF. Written as DNA, the CDR3 is TGTGCCAGCAGTTTTCGGGACGGAGAAGATACGCAGTATTTT.

This clonotype was seen a handful of times. The chain uses TRBV20-1 and TRBJ1-2, with TRBD1 matching 9 bases. Germline loops: CDR1 DFQATT, CDR2 SNEGSKA (reference sequence). V shed 6 bases and J 7 bases; nucleotides not matched to a gene: 9. The CDR3 has 13 amino acids. CDR3 residues: CSANRDRVAGYTF. As DNA, the CDR3 is TGCAGTGCAAACCGGGACAGGGTGGCTGGCTACACCTTC.

The chain combines TRBV6-5 with TRBJ2-2, with a possible D match to TRBD1 (6 bases). Germline V lookup: CDR1 MNHEY, CDR2 SVGAGI. This CDR3 comprises 14 residues. With 5 bases removed from V and 5 bases from J, the gap between germline ends came to 12 bases. The CDR3 region is CASSNRERTGELFF. CDR3 bases: TGTGCCAGCAGTAACAGGGAAAGGACCGGGGAGCTGTTTTTT.

This chain links TRBV7-2 with TRBJ2-3; tentatively, D is TRBD2 (7 bases). Looked up from germline, CDR1 is SGHTA and CDR2 is FQGNSA. CDR3 length: 15 amino acids. Trimming shortened V by 3 bases and J by 5 bases, and 15 bases separated the two germline ends. CDR3 sequence reads: CASSLGGLVGDTQYF. The CDR3 DNA follows: TGTGCCAGCAGCTTGGGGGGGCTGGTCGGAGATACGCAGTATTTT. Filled out from reference TRBV7-2 and TRBJ2-3, the complete variable domain reads GAGVSQSPSNKVTEKGKDVELRCDPISGHTALYWYRQSLGQGLEFLIYFQGNSAPDKSGLPSDRFSAERTGGSVSTLTIQRTQQEDSAVYLCASSLGGLVGDTQYFGPGTRLTVL.

Ten or more counts support this clonotype. The chain has TRBV20-1 and TRBJ2-3; 9 bases agree with TRBD2. The V and J ends lost 6 bases and 5 bases, in that order; junction bases with no gene match: 3. CDR1 and CDR2 from the germline V gene are DFQATT and SNEGSKA (reference sequence). This CDR3 comprises 12 residues. The CDR3 loop is CSALTSGDTQYF. The CDR3 nucleotides are TGCAGTGCACTGACTAGCGGAGATACGCAGTATTTT.

This clonotype was seen more than once but under ten times. Just one base apart from a much larger clone, this may be a read error. The chain combines TRBV18 with TRBJ2-1; TRBD2 matches 8 bases. CDR1 is KGHSH and CDR2 is LQKENI in the germline V gene. The CDR3 runs to 16 residues. V shed 2 bases and J 7 bases; nucleotides not matched to a gene: 10. CDR3 DNA: TGTGCCAGCTCACCAGGATCCGCGGGGGGAGGGAATGAGCAGTTCTTC. This codes for CASSPGSAGGGNEQFF.

The V gene is TRBV5-5, the J gene TRBJ2-7; 9 nucleotides line up with TRBD1. The CDR3 spans 16 residues. V lost 2 bases and J lost 0; bases outside the gene matches: 6. CDR1 and CDR2 from the germline V gene are SGHKS and YYEKEE (reference sequence). The CDR3 DNA reads as TGTGCCAGCAGCTTACGCGGGACAGGGAGCTCCTACGAGCAGTACTTC. Residues: CASSLRGTGSSYEQYF.

This clonotype came up many times. V and J are TRBV30 and TRBJ2-1; 7 positions agree with TRBD2. CDR1 and CDR2 (germline): GTSNPN, SVGIG (reference sequence). The CDR3 sequence is 14 residues long. V trimming: 4 bases; J trimming: 8 bases; junction bases outside the gene matches: 11. The CDR3 protein is CAWKGGREYYEQFF. DNA of the CDR3: TGTGCCTGGAAGGGAGGGCGGGAGTACTATGAGCAGTTCTTC.

This clonotype was picked up many times. The rearrangement links TRBV7-3 to TRBJ1-1; D is possibly TRBD1 (5 bases). The V gene's germline CDR1 is SGHTA and CDR2 FQGTGA. The CDR3 has 13 amino acids. Trimming removed 5 bases from V and 3 bases from J, with 10 bases in between. CDR3 in amino acids: CASSAGVDTEAFF. As DNA, the CDR3 is TGTGCCAGCAGCGCGGGGGTAGACACTGAAGCTTTCTTT.

This clonotype showed up many times. The chain combines TRBV30 with TRBJ1-2; D may be TRBD1 (5 bases). Germline V gene lookup returns CDR1 GTSNPN and CDR2 SVGIG (reference sequence). The CDR3 runs to 13 residues. The V and J ends lost 0 bases and 6 bases respectively, with 11 bases between them. CDR3 sequence (DNA): TGTGCCTGGAGTGTACGGCAAGGGGATGGCTACACCTTC. Translated: CAWSVRQGDGYTF.

In this sample, this clonotype turned up a few times. This chain connects TRBV6-2 or TRBV6-3 to TRBJ2-1; TRBD2 aligns across 8 bases. Germline V gene lookup returns CDR1 MNHEY and CDR2 SVGEGT. The trim removed 8 bases at V and 6 bases at J, leaving 12 bases unmatched. This CDR3 spans 15 amino acids. CDR3 coding DNA: TGTGCCAGCTTTAGATCGGGACTAGTATCCAATGAGCAGTTCTTC. Its protein product is CASFRSGLVSNEQFF.

The table lists this clonotype with many counts. V is TRBV6-6 and J is TRBJ1-1; D remains ambiguous. The length of the CDR3 is 15 residues. The V gene's germline CDR1 is MNHNY and CDR2 SVGAGI (reference sequence). Trimming took 0 bases from V and 0 from J, leaving 8 bases between them. This chain's CDR3 is CASSYSLGLNTEAFF. The CDR3 bases are TGTGCCAGCAGTTACTCGTTAGGCCTGAACACTGAAGCTTTCTTT.

The chain carries TRBV27 and TRBJ1-2, with 9 bases matching TRBD1. Germline loops: CDR1 MNHEY, CDR2 SMNVEV (reference sequence). The CDR3 runs to 15 residues. The V gene end was trimmed by 6 bases and the J gene end by 9 bases; junction bases not matched to a gene: 14. The CDR3 protein is CASSFNRDRVVSYTF. The DNA for the CDR3 is TGTGCCAGCAGCTTTAACCGGGACAGGGTTGTGAGCTACACCTTC.

This clonotype showed up just a few times. The chain couples TRBV5-4 to TRBJ2-7, with a tentative D call TRBD2 (6 bases). CDR1 is SGHNT and CDR2 is YYREEE in the germline V gene (reference sequence). The CDR3 extends over 13 amino acids. Trimming stripped 0 bases from V and 7 bases from J, with 11 bases between. CDR3 DNA: TGTGCCAGCAGCTTGGCAGGGACTGCGGAGCAGTACTTC. It codes for CASSLAGTAEQYF.

The rearrangement uses TRBV2 and TRBJ2-3; tentative D call: TRBD1 (5 bases). This CDR3 contains 15 residues. V was clipped by 7 bases and J by 2 bases, with 16 bases between them. Germline V gene data show CDR1 as SNHLY and CDR2 as FYNNEI. The CDR3 region is CASTLRGALTDTQYF. Here the CDR3 DNA reads TGTGCCAGCACCCTACGTGGGGCCCTCACAGATACGCAGTATTTT. The complete variable domain, with remaining parts taken from reference TRBV2 and TRBJ2-3, reads EPEVTQTPSHQVTQMGQEVILRCVPISNHLYFYWYRQILGQKVEFLVSFYNNEISEKSEIFDDQFSVERPDGSNFTLKIRSTKLEDSAMYFCASTLRGALTDTQYFGPGTRLTVL.

On this clonotype: A read error may explain this, as a much larger clone is one base away. The chain carries TRBV5-4 and TRBJ2-1, with 8 bases lining up with TRBD1. CDR1 and CDR2 (germline): SGHNT, YYREEE (reference sequence). The length of the CDR3 is 14 residues. J gave up 12 bases and V 4 bases, and 12 bases lay outside the gene matches. The CDR3 DNA sequence: TGTGCCAGCAGCCCCGTTGGACAGGGAAGGAGGCAGTTCTTC. As protein: CASSPVGQGRRQFF.

The chain joins TRBV7-8 to TRBJ1-5; 7 nucleotides line up with TRBD1. The germline gives CDR1 SGHVS, CDR2 FQNEAQ. The V gene end was trimmed by 7 bases and the J gene end by 4 bases; junction bases not matched to a gene: 10. The CDR3 is 15 residues long. The CDR3 DNA is TGTGCCAGCACCCAGGGGACAGAGGGGAATCAGCCCCAGCATTTT. Its translation is CASTQGTEGNQPQHF.

This clonotype was recorded a few times. V usage is TRBV7-2 and J usage is TRBJ2-3, with unresolved D. CDR1 and CDR2 from the germline V gene are SGHTA and FQGNSA. The V and J ends lost 5 bases and 6 bases respectively, with 9 bases between them. The CDR3 runs 12 residues. In DNA form, the CDR3 reads TGTGCCAGCAGCCATTCTAGGGATACGCAGTATTTT. Translation: CASSHSRDTQYF.

This sequence joins TRBV29-1 and TRBJ2-7; 8 bases are shared with TRBD2. CDR1 SQVTM and CDR2 ANQGSEA come from the germline V gene. V lost 0 bases and J lost 2; bases outside the gene matches: 9. This CDR3 has 16 residues. CDR3 in amino acids: CSVEDRLAGSPYEQYF. CDR3 bases: TGCAGCGTTGAAGATCGCCTAGCGGGCAGCCCCTACGAGCAGTACTTC.

This chain links TRBV19 with TRBJ2-7; 9 bases align to TRBD1. Germline V gene sequence: CDR1 LNHDA, CDR2 SQIVND (reference sequence). CDR3 length equals 14 residues. V was clipped by 5 bases and J by 5 bases; unmatched bases: 7. CDR3 protein: CASSDRDRVHEQYF. CDR3 DNA: TGTGCCAGTAGTGACCGGGACAGGGTCCACGAGCAGTACTTC. The variable domain in full, completed from reference TRBV19 and TRBJ2-7, reads DGGITQSPKYLFRKEGQNVTLSCEQNLNHDAMYWYRQDPGQGLRLIYYSQIVNDFQKGDIAEGYSVSREKKESFPLTVTSAQKNPTAFYLCASSDRDRVHEQYFGPGTRLTVT.

This clonotype was seen ten or more times. This chain uses TRBV28 with TRBJ2-5; 8 bases map to TRBD1. V was pared by 5 bases and J by 4 bases, with 6 bases of the junction left unmatched. The CDR3 has 14 amino acids. CDR1 is MDHEN, CDR2 SYDVKM, per germline. The CDR3 bases are TGTGCCAGCAGTGCCGGACAGGGAGGAGAGACCCAGTACTTC. It translates to CASSAGQGGETQYF.

This clonotype turned up a few times. The chain uses TRBV28 and TRBJ2-2, with TRBD2 identical over 8 bases. This CDR3 spans 15 amino acids. Germline V gene sequence: CDR1 MDHEN, CDR2 SYDVKM. V gave up 7 bases and J gave up 6 bases; unmatched junction bases: 10. Here the CDR3 DNA reads TGTGCCAGCACCCCCTCGGGAGGGGGAGCCGGGGAGCTGTTTTTT. It translates to CASTPSGGGAGELFF.

This clonotype was seen only a few times. The rearrangement joins TRBV6-1 to TRBJ2-3, with D possibly being TRBD2 (7 bases). The CDR3 spans 16 residues. Trimming pared 9 bases from V and 4 bases from J, leaving 23 bases between. Germline CDR1 MNHNS, CDR2 SASEGT. DNA for the CDR3: TGTGCCAGTACCCCGTACGGAAGGGGGGGTCCAGATACGCAGTATTTT. Its translation is CASTPYGRGGPDTQYF.